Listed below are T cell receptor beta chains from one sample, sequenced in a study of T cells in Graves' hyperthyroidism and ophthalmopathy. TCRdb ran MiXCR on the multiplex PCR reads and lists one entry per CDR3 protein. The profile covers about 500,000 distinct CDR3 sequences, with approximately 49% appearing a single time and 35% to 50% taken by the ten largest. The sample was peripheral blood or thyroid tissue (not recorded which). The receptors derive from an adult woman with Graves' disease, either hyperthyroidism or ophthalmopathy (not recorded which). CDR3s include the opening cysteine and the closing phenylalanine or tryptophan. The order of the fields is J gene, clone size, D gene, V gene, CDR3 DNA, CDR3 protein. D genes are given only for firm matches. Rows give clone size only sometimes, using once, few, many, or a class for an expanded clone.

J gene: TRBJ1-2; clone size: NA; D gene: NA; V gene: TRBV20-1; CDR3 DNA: TGCAGTGCTTTTTCCGGGACTAGCGGGGGCGATGGCTACACCTTC; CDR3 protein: CSAFSGTSGGDGYTF
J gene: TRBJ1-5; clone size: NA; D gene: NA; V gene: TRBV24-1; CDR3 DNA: TGTGCCACCAGTGATCCACTCGAGGGACCGCCGGGAAGCCAGCCCCAGCATTTT; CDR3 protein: CATSDPLEGPPGSQPQHF
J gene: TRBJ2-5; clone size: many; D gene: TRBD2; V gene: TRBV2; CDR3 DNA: TGTGCCAGCAGTTCTAGCGGGAGGGAGGGGGAGACCCAGTACTTC; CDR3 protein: CASSSSGREGETQYF
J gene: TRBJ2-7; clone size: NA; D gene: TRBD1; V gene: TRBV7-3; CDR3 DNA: TGTGCCAGCAGCTTGGAGGGACAGGGTAGAAATGAGCAGTACTTC; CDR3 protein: CASSLEGQGRNEQYF
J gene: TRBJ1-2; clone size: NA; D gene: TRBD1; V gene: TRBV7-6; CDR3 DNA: TGTGCCAGCAGCGGACGTATCGGACAGGGCCCTTGGGGCTACACCTTC; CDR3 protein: CASSGRIGQGPWGYTF
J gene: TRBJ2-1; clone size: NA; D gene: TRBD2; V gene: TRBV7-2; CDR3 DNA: TGTGCCAGCAGCTTAGAATGGAGCGGGAGTGCTGAGCAGTTCTTC; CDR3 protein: CASSLEWSGSAEQFF
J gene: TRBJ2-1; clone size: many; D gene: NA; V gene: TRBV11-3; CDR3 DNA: TGTGCCAGCAGCCGATGGGGGTCCAATGAGCAGTTCTTC; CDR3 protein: CASSRWGSNEQFF
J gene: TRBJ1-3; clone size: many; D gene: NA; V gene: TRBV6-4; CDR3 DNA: TGTGCCAGCAGTACCGGACAGACTGGAAACACCATATATTTT; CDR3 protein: CASSTGQTGNTIYF
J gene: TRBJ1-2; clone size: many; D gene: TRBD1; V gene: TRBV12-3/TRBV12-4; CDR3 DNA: TGTGCCAGCACCGACAGGGGACACGACTATGGCTACACCTTC; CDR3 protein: CASTDRGHDYGYTF
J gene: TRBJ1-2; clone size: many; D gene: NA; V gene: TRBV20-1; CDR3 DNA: TGCAGTGCTAGAGATCAGGACAGCGAGGGGGGCTACACCTTC; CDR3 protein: CSARDQDSEGGYTF
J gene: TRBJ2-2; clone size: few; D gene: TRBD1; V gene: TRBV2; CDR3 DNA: TGTGCCAGCAGGCACCGGGACAGAAACACCGGGGAGCTGTTTTTT; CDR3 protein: CASRHRDRNTGELFF
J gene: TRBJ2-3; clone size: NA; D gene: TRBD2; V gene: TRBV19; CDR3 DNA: TGTGCCAGTAGTCCTGGGACTAGCAGGAGTCTTCGAGATACGCAGTATTTT; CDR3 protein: CASSPGTSRSLRDTQYF
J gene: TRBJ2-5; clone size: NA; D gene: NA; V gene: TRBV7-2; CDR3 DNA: TGTGCCGGCAGCTTATTCCGGGGGTACCAAGAGACCCAGTACTTC; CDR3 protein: CAGSLFRGYQETQYF
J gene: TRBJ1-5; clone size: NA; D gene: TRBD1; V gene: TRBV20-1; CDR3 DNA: TGCAGTGCAACCCGGGACAGTGATCAGCCCCAGCATTTT; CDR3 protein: CSATRDSDQPQHF
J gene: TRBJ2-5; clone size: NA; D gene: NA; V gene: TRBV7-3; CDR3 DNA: TGTGCCAGCACTGGAAGGAGGCAAGAGACCCAGTACTTC; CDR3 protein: CASTGRRQETQYF
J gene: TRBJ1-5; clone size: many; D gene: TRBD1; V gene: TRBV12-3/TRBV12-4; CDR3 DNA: TGTGCCAGCAGATCCGGACAGGGAAGCAATCAGCCCCAGCATTTT; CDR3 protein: CASRSGQGSNQPQHF
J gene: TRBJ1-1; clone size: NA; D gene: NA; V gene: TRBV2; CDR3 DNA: TGTGCCAGCAGACCGGGGTCTAGTCGGACTGAAGCTTTCTTT; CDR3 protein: CASRPGSSRTEAFF